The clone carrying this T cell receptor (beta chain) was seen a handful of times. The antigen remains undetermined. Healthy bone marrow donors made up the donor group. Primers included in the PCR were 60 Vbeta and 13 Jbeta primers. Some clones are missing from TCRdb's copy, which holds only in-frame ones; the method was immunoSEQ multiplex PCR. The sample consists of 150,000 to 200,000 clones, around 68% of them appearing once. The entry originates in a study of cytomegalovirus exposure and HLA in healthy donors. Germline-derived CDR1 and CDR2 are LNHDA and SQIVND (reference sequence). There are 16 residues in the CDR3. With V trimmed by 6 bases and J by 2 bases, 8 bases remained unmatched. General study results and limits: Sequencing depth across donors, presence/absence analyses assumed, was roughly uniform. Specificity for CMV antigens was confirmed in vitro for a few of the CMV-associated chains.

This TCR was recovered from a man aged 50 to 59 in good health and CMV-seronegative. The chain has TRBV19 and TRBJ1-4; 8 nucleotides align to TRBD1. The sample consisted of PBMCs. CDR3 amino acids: CASSVQGAATNEKLFF. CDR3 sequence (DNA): TGTGCCAGTAGCGTTCAGGGGGCGGCGACTAATGAAAAACTGTTTTTT.